This is a list of T cell receptor beta chains from one sample in a study of shared clonotypes between healthy human individuals. Sequenced by immunoSEQ multiplex PCR; TCRdb stores in-frame clones only, minus some. Counted here are 650,000 to 800,000 clones, roughly 72% occurring once; the ten biggest clones make up about 1.8%. Sequencing was performed on memory CD4+ T cells sorted from blood. Receptors were obtained from a woman aged 30 to 39 in good health. The CDR3 runs from the conserved cysteine through the conserved F or W. Fields, in order: J gene, V gene, D gene, clone size, CDR3 DNA, CDR3 protein. D genes are given only for firm matches. Size tells how often a clone was seen (once, few, many) or the class of an expanded clone, and some rows leave it out.

j_call: TRBJ2-2; v_call: TRBV6-4; d_call: -; clone_size: -; cdr3_nt: TGTGCCAGCAGTGAGCAGAGAACCGGGGAGCTGTTTTTT; cdr3_aa: CASSEQRTGELFF
j_call: TRBJ1-2; v_call: TRBV28; d_call: TRBD1; clone_size: -; cdr3_nt: TGTGCCAGCAGTTTCCCTGGACAGGGAGGAAACTATGGCTACACCTTC; cdr3_aa: CASSFPGQGGNYGYTF
j_call: TRBJ2-1; v_call: TRBV6-4; d_call: -; clone_size: -; cdr3_nt: TGTGCCAGCAGTGACTGGGCAGGGCAGGATGAGCAGTTCTTC; cdr3_aa: CASSDWAGQDEQFF
j_call: TRBJ1-2; v_call: TRBV2; d_call: TRBD1; clone_size: -; cdr3_nt: TGTGCCAGCACCCGAAGTGGTGAACAGGGGAATGGCTACACCTTC; cdr3_aa: CASTRSGEQGNGYTF
j_call: TRBJ1-2; v_call: TRBV5-4; d_call: -; clone_size: -; cdr3_nt: TGTGCCAGCAGTGGATTAGGGGTCGGTGGCTACACCTTC; cdr3_aa: CASSGLGVGGYTF
j_call: TRBJ2-7; v_call: TRBV19; d_call: -; clone_size: once; cdr3_nt: TGTGCCAGTAGTTCCGACCAGGCAGGGTCTTCCTACGAGCAGTACTTC; cdr3_aa: CASSSDQAGSSYEQYF
j_call: TRBJ2-2; v_call: TRBV15; d_call: -; clone_size: -; cdr3_nt: TGTGCCACCAGCGGAAGGAGGGCCGGGGAGCTGTTTTTT; cdr3_aa: CATSGRRAGELFF
j_call: TRBJ1-2; v_call: TRBV5-6; d_call: TRBD1; clone_size: -; cdr3_nt: TGTGCCAGCAGCTCAGGCCGGACAGGGAACTATGGCTACACCTTC; cdr3_aa: CASSSGRTGNYGYTF
j_call: TRBJ2-1; v_call: TRBV20-1; d_call: -; clone_size: -; cdr3_nt: TGCAGTGCTAGAGAATACAATGAGCAGTTCTTC; cdr3_aa: CSAREYNEQFF
j_call: TRBJ1-5; v_call: TRBV2; d_call: TRBD1; clone_size: few; cdr3_nt: TGTGCCAGCAGTGGCCGGGACAGGTTAATGCCCCAGCATTTT; cdr3_aa: CASSGRDRLMPQHF
j_call: TRBJ1-1; v_call: TRBV19; d_call: -; clone_size: -; cdr3_nt: TGTGCCAGTAGTAGAAACAGCTACATGAACACTGAAGCTTTCTTT; cdr3_aa: CASSRNSYMNTEAFF
j_call: TRBJ2-7; v_call: TRBV18; d_call: TRBD1; clone_size: -; cdr3_nt: TGTGCCAGCTCACCGGTTGGACAGGTTCCATCCTACGAGCAGTACTTC; cdr3_aa: CASSPVGQVPSYEQYF
j_call: TRBJ1-5; v_call: TRBV5-5; d_call: -; clone_size: -; cdr3_nt: TGTGCCAGCAGCTTGGTCGGGGAGTCGGGCCATCAGCCCCAGCATTTT; cdr3_aa: CASSLVGESGHQPQHF
j_call: TRBJ1-5; v_call: TRBV7-8; d_call: TRBD1; clone_size: -; cdr3_nt: TGTGCCAGCAGCTCGCGGGACAGTCGCAATCAGCCCCAGCATTTT; cdr3_aa: CASSSRDSRNQPQHF
j_call: TRBJ1-1; v_call: TRBV14; d_call: -; clone_size: -; cdr3_nt: TGTGCCAGCAGCCCACAAGGAGATACTGAAGCTTTCTTT; cdr3_aa: CASSPQGDTEAFF
j_call: TRBJ2-5; v_call: TRBV15; d_call: TRBD2; clone_size: -; cdr3_nt: TGTGCCACCAGCAGAGATTGGGGAGGGGAGACCCAGTACTTC; cdr3_aa: CATSRDWGGETQYF
j_call: TRBJ1-5; v_call: TRBV27; d_call: -; clone_size: -; cdr3_nt: TGTGCCAGCAGTTTAATTTACGGTTCGGGGAATCAGCCCCAGCATTTT; cdr3_aa: CASSLIYGSGNQPQHF
j_call: TRBJ2-1; v_call: TRBV28; d_call: TRBD1; clone_size: -; cdr3_nt: TGTGCCAGCAGGAAGCCCGGGACAGGGGCTTACAATGAGCAGTTCTTC; cdr3_aa: CASRKPGTGAYNEQFF
j_call: TRBJ2-7; v_call: TRBV18; d_call: -; clone_size: -; cdr3_nt: TGTGCCAGCCAAGGGACATCGGCCGAGCAGTACTTC; cdr3_aa: CASQGTSAEQYF
j_call: TRBJ2-5; v_call: TRBV7-9; d_call: -; clone_size: -; cdr3_nt: TGTGCCAGCAGCTTTTACGGGGAAGAGACCCAGTACTTC; cdr3_aa: CASSFYGEETQYF